Listed below are T cell receptor beta chains from one sample, sequenced in a study of beta chain features in type 1 diabetes. The repertoire was sequenced with immunoSEQ multiplex PCR; TCRdb's copy has only in-frame clones and lacks some. This table has 400,000 to 550,000 clones, 10% to 12% appearing once. Sequences were obtained from naive CD4+ T cells from blood. The receptors stem from a woman younger than 35 in good health. Each CDR3 is given with its conserved first and last residue. The order of the fields is D gene, J gene, V gene, clone size, CDR3 DNA, CDR3 protein. D genes are given only for firm matches. Size values are once, few and many counts, or a class for expanded clones, and some rows have none.

.,TRBJ2-3,TRBV14,few,TGTGCCAGCAGCCCCTCGGGACATACGCAGTATTTT,CASSPSGHTQYF
TRBD2,TRBJ2-1,TRBV14,few,TGTGCCAGCAGCCAATCTAGCGGGATTCCCAATGAGCAGTTCTTC,CASSQSSGIPNEQFF
.,TRBJ1-2,TRBV15,.,TGTGCCACCAGTTCCAGGGTTTATGGCTACACCTTC,CATSSRVYGYTF
.,TRBJ1-1,TRBV11-1,few,TGTGCCAGCAGCCCCAATGCATGGCGCACTGAAGCTTTCTTT,CASSPNAWRTEAFF
TRBD1,TRBJ2-3,TRBV7-2,.,TGTGCCAGCAGCCTGTGGACAGGGAAAGTTACAGATACGCAGTATTTT,CASSLWTGKVTDTQYF
.,TRBJ1-3,TRBV7-9,few,TGTGCCAGCAGCTTAATTATCGGGATCTCTGGAAACACCATATATTTT,CASSLIIGISGNTIYF
.,TRBJ2-3,TRBV9,few,TGTGCCAGCAATCGGGGATATAGCACAGATACGCAGTATTTT,CASNRGYSTDTQYF
.,TRBJ1-1,TRBV7-8,few,TGTGCCAGCAGCTTTGTTAACGGCTACACTGAAGCTTTCTTT,CASSFVNGYTEAFF
.,TRBJ2-3,TRBV4-1,.,TGCGCCAGCCGTACGCCGGGACTGACCGAAGATACGCAGTATTTT,CASRTPGLTEDTQYF
.,TRBJ1-4,TRBV18,.,TGTGCCAGCTCACCAGGGGGAGCGGATGAAAAACTGTTTTTT,CASSPGGADEKLFF
.,TRBJ2-5,TRBV5-6,few,TGTGCCAGCAGCTTGGCCACCACAGGCCAAGAGACCCAGTACTTC,CASSLATTGQETQYF
.,TRBJ2-3,TRBV28,.,TGTGCCAGCACCACTGCGGGCTGGACTCCGCAGTATTTT,CASTTAGWTPQYF
.,TRBJ2-4,TRBV4-2,.,TGTGCCAGCAGCCAAGATTTATTTACAGGGAGGAACATTCAGTACTTC,CASSQDLFTGRNIQYF
TRBD1,TRBJ2-5,TRBV4-3,.,TGCGCCAGCAGCCTGGGGACAGGGCGACGAGAGACCCAGTACTTC,CASSLGTGRRETQYF
TRBD2,TRBJ2-3,TRBV30,few,TGTGCCTGGGGAACCACCCGGACTAGCGGGAAGACAGATACGCAGTATTTT,CAWGTTRTSGKTDTQYF
TRBD2,TRBJ2-1,TRBV7-9,few,TGTGCCAGCAGCTCTCCTCGCGGGAGCTCCTACAATGAGCAGTTCTTC,CASSSPRGSSYNEQFF
TRBD2,TRBJ2-5,TRBV7-2,.,TGTGCCAGCAGCTTAGGGCTAGCGGCTTACCAAGAGACCCAGTACTTC,CASSLGLAAYQETQYF
.,TRBJ2-5,TRBV5-1,.,TGCGCCAGCAGCTTGGGTCGGGGACCGGTAGAGACCCAGTACTTC,CASSLGRGPVETQYF
.,TRBJ2-5,TRBV7-2,.,TGTGCCAGCAGCTCATCCATCCAAGAGACCCAGTACTTC,CASSSSIQETQYF
.,TRBJ2-1,TRBV15,few,TGTGCCACCAGCAGAGATCGTAGGGGAAGCTACAATGAGCAGTTCTTC,CATSRDRRGSYNEQFF
.,TRBJ2-7,TRBV7-9,few,TGTGCCAGCAGCTTAGTGTTGGCCCCTCGGGAGTACGAGCAGTACTTC,CASSLVLAPREYEQYF
TRBD1,TRBJ1-6,TRBV6-6,few,TGTGCCAGCAGTTTTGACAGGGGTAATTCACCCCTCCACTTT,CASSFDRGNSPLHF
TRBD1,TRBJ2-3,TRBV9,few,TGTGCCAGCGGACAGGGCACAGGAGATACGCAGTATTTT,CASGQGTGDTQYF
.,TRBJ2-7,TRBV7-8,.,TGTGCCAGCAGCCCGGAAGGGCTAGCAGGCCCCGGCGGGCAGTACTTC,CASSPEGLAGPGGQYF
.,TRBJ2-1,TRBV21-1,.,TGTGCCAGCAGCAGACCCCTAGCGGTCGCCTACAATGAGCAGTTCTTC,CASSRPLAVAYNEQFF
TRBD2,TRBJ2-3,TRBV30,few,TGTGCCTGGAGTGTGCTTAGGACTAGCGGGAGGACAGATACGCAGTATTTT,CAWSVLRTSGRTDTQYF
.,TRBJ2-4,TRBV7-9,few,TGTGCCAGCAGCTCGACCTTCCTAGCCAAAAACATTCAGTACTTC,CASSSTFLAKNIQYF
.,TRBJ2-3,TRBV18,few,TGTGCCAGCTCACCACAAAAGGGGAGGACAGATACGCAGTATTTT,CASSPQKGRTDTQYF
.,TRBJ2-3,TRBV4-1,.,TGCGCCAGCAGTAAACCGGGACCGAGCACAGATACGCAGTATTTT,CASSKPGPSTDTQYF
.,TRBJ2-5,TRBV20-1,few,TGCAGTGCTAGGCCGGGAGAGACCCAGTACTTC,CSARPGETQYF
.,TRBJ2-1,TRBV10-3,many,TGTGCCATCACGGATAGCTCCTACAATGAGCAGTTCTTC,CAITDSSYNEQFF
.,TRBJ2-1,TRBV5-1,few,TGCGCCAGCAGCTTGGCGGGACATTCTGCCAATGAGCAGTTCTTC,CASSLAGHSANEQFF
.,TRBJ1-1,TRBV7-9,few,TGTGCCAGCAGCTTAGTAAGTGTGACTGAAGCTTTCTTT,CASSLVSVTEAFF
.,TRBJ1-2,TRBV25-1,few,TGTGCCAGCAGCGGACAGCTTAACTATGGCTACACCTTC,CASSGQLNYGYTF
TRBD1,TRBJ2-1,TRBV5-1,few,TGCGCCAGCAGCTCCGTTCCGGGACAGGGAAACAATGAGCAGTTCTTC,CASSSVPGQGNNEQFF